The TCR beta chain described here comes from a study of CD8+CD57+ T cells in acquired aplastic anemia (dated by TCRdb to the late 2010s). A note on the overall study: On average, sorted CD4+ and CD8+ cells yielded roughly 3.4 ug of extracted DNA, with a range of about 0.17 to 27.4 ug. An average of approximately 10 million reads for CD4+ cells and 11 million or so reads for CD8+ cells was obtained from healthy donor samples.

TCR repertoires of sorted CD4+ and CD8+ blood T cells from severe aplastic anemia patients and healthy subjects were deep-sequenced in the study. Ficoll-Paque density gradient centrifugation was used to isolate peripheral blood mononuclear cells. CD4+ and CD8+ T cells were sorted by FACS or magnetic beads before DNA extraction. What the research found in general, with its limitations: Patients and healthy controls showed no significant difference in CD8+ Simpson's diversity (P=0.060). Approximately 31 CD8+ CDR3 sequences were found in both patients and controls but appeared to be highly expressed in patients and within the immunodominant clones of the patients.

Including cysteine and phenylalanine, the CDR3 has 14 amino acids. This entry keeps only the CDR3 DNA: 42 bases, framed from base 1. CDR1 and CDR2 are drawn from the germline V gene: MNHNS, SASEGT. V was cut back by 6 bases and J by 2 bases, leaving a gap of 12 bases between them. About this clonotype itself: Its antigen is currently not known. There are no base qualities to consult, and no much larger clone falls within one base.

Genomic DNA was used as template for profiling of TCR beta VDJ combinations and CDR3 sequences. An Illumina HiSeq 2000 was used for TCR repertoire sequencing. The original pipeline was this. Repertoire assessment relied on Simpson's diversity index, CDR3 size and DJ length profiles, and TRBV/TRBJ rearrangement plots. The most abundant DNA sequence in the deep sequencing data was taken as the immunodominant clone. CDR3 amino acid sequences were screened for sharing across subjects and were compared with published repertoires and the VDJdb database. The raw public reads went through TCRdb reprocessing: fastp at Q25, MiXCR clone calling, in-frame beta chains kept. Records with the same CDR3 protein are collapsed into one entry carrying the most frequent genes and DNA. None of the V and J calls come from the authors' own analysis; TCRdb made them. The sample yields about 420,000 distinct CDR3 sequences; about 70% were counted once. The ten largest clones take up 3.5% to 4.5% of the sample.

This sequence was found in a human donor in good health, serving as a control. The chain is assembled from TRBV6-1 and TRBJ2-3, with TRBD1 perhaps the D gene, on 5 matching bases. Sequencing used sorted CD4+, CD8+, or CD8+CD57+ T cells (not recorded which) from PBMCs. The bases read TGTGCCAGCAGACAGGTTCCCAACACAGATACGCAGTATTTT. This is translated as CASRQVPNTDTQYF.